These 15 T cell receptor beta chains share one sample of origin, sequenced in a study of OX40 agonist ivuxolimab in advanced cancers. Only in-frame clones appear in the TCRdb table, and some are missing; sequencing was by immunoSEQ multiplex PCR. The sample carries 90,000 or so clones, about 91% recorded once. Sequencing was performed on CD4+ or CD8+ T cells sorted from blood, taken in a trial of the OX40 agonist ivuxolimab. Receptors originate from an adult with an advanced solid tumor such as melanoma, head and neck, liver or kidney cancer.

The chain employs TRBV5-6 and TRBJ2-1; TRBD2 matches at 16 bases. Per germline, CDR1 SGHDT and CDR2 YYEEEE. Germline trimming cut 1 base from V and 7 bases from J; bases unmatched to any gene: 5. CDR3 length equals 17 residues. The CDR3 region is CASSLLRGLAGGNEQFF. The CDR3 nucleotides are TGTGCCAGCAGCTTGCTTAGGGGACTAGCGGGAGGGAATGAGCAGTTCTTC.

The V and J genes are TRBV7-8 and TRBJ1-3; D call uncertain. Trimming left V 2 bases short and J 0 bases short, with 14 bases between. Germline V gene data show CDR1 as SGHVS and CDR2 as FQNEAQ. This CDR3 has 17 residues. The CDR3 nucleotides read TGTGCCAGCAGCTTAACATGGCGTTCGAGCTCTGGAAACACCATATATTTT. Translation gives CASSLTWRSSSGNTIYF.

This chain links TRBV29-1 with TRBJ2-2; no reliable D call. Germline V CDR1 and CDR2: SQVTM, ANQGSEA. The CDR3 extends over 13 amino acids. Trimming left V 6 bases short and J 8 bases short, with 16 bases between. CDR3 DNA sequence: TGCAGCGTAGCCGTACCCGGGCCTGGGGAGCTGTTTTTT. Its translation is CSVAVPGPGELFF.

The chain employs TRBV28 and TRBJ1-1, with 7 bases that match TRBD1. The V gene end was trimmed by 5 bases and the J gene end by 1 base; junction bases not matched to a gene: 7. The CDR3 runs 15 residues. Germline CDR1 reads MDHEN; CDR2 reads SYDVKM. The CDR3 coding sequence is TGTGCCAGCAGTACCCCGGGACAGTCGAACACTGAAGCTTTCTTT. Translated, it gives CASSTPGQSNTEAFF.

This clone was detected only once. The V and J genes are TRBV2 and TRBJ2-1; no clear D. The V and J ends lost 6 bases and 6 bases respectively, with 12 bases between them. This CDR3 has 13 residues. The germline V gene has CDR1 SNHLY and CDR2 FYNNEI. The CDR3 sequence is CASRGALANEQFF. The CDR3 DNA reads as TGTGCCAGCAGAGGCGCCCTTGCCAATGAGCAGTTCTTC.

V usage is TRBV9 and J usage is TRBJ2-3; possibly TRBD1 for D (5 bases). Germline values: CDR1 SGDLS, CDR2 YYNGEE. Trimming cost V 3 bases and J 1 base, with 18 bases left between them. This CDR3 comprises 17 residues. The chain's CDR3 is CASSEQVRGKGTDTQYF. The CDR3 bases are TGTGCCAGCAGCGAACAAGTTAGGGGCAAGGGCACAGATACGCAGTATTTT. Combining the CDR3 with reference TRBV9 and TRBJ2-3 gives the whole variable domain DSGVTQTPKHLITATGQRVTLRCSPRSGDLSVYWYQQSLDQGLQFLIQYYNGEERAKGNILERFSAQQFPDLHSELNLSSLELGDSALYFCASSEQVRGKGTDTQYFGPGTRLTVL.

The rearrangement uses TRBV6-1 and TRBJ2-1; 7 bases line up with TRBD2. Germline V gives CDR1 MNHNS, CDR2 SASEGT. The CDR3 runs to 15 residues. V dropped 0 bases and J dropped 7; count of bases not matched to a gene: 6. The CDR3 sequence: CASSEAPGGLNEQFF. The CDR3 DNA is TGTGCCAGCAGTGAAGCCCCGGGAGGCTTGAATGAGCAGTTCTTC.

The V gene is TRBV2, the J gene TRBJ2-3, with TRBD1 matching 9 bases. V shed 4 bases, J shed 3 bases, and the junction held 5 bases outside the gene matches. Germline V CDR1 and CDR2: SNHLY, FYNNEI. This CDR3 has 15 residues. CDR3 sequence: CASSVGQGFTDTQYF. DNA for the CDR3: TGTGCCAGCAGTGTGGGACAGGGTTTTACAGATACGCAGTATTTT.

The CDR3: CASSMEDQGGYTF. The CDR3 bases are TGTGCCAGTAGTATGGAGGATCAGGGTGGCTACACCTTC. This chain joins TRBV19 and TRBJ1-2; tentative D call: TRBD1 (5 bases). The CDR3 runs to 13 residues. Germline V gene data show CDR1 as LNHDA and CDR2 as SQIVND (reference sequence). Trimming took 3 bases from V and 7 from J, leaving 12 bases between them.

As concerns this clone: Other DNA sequences from this sample encode an identical CDR3 as well. The rearrangement joins TRBV10-3 to TRBJ2-1; D not certain. CDR3 length equals 13 residues. Germline V gives CDR1 ENHRY, CDR2 SYGVKD. Deletions cut 4 bases from V and 5 bases from J, with 9 bases between. The CDR3 is CAISGMGNNEQFF. CDR3 nucleotides: TGTGCCATCAGTGGTATGGGGAACAATGAGCAGTTCTTC.

This rearrangement joins TRBV2 to TRBJ2-1; 7 positions agree with TRBD1. CDR3 size: 14 residues. Germline trimming cut 7 bases from V and 8 bases from J; bases unmatched to any gene: 11. The germline V gene encodes CDR1 SNHLY and CDR2 FYNNEI. The CDR3 reads CASTWDRKTDEQFF. The DNA of the CDR3 is TGTGCCAGCACCTGGGACAGAAAAACCGATGAGCAGTTCTTC.

The chain has TRBV28 and TRBJ1-3, with 8 bases lining up with TRBD1. CDR3 size: 14 residues. The ends lost 7 bases at V and 6 bases at J; junction bases unmatched: 8. Germline CDR1 MDHEN, CDR2 SYDVKM. The chain's CDR3 is CASTTGGASNTIYF. The CDR3 nucleotides are TGTGCCAGCACCACAGGGGGGGCTTCAAACACCATATATTTT.

This clone has a handful of counts. A junction boundary mismatches the germline segment, possibly from a read error. The CDR3 sequence: CASSSIRGAGETQYF. CDR3 bases: TGTGCTAGCAGCTCAATTAGGGGAGCCGGGGAGACCCAGTACTTC. This chain joins TRBV7-7 and TRBJ2-5; D is perhaps TRBD1 or TRBD2 (5 bases each). The CDR3 is made up of 15 amino acids. CDR1 and CDR2 (germline): SSHAT, FNYEAQ (reference sequence).

This sequence joins TRBV28 and TRBJ2-3; 8 bases match TRBD2. The CDR3 length is 15 residues. With 7 bases clipped from V and 0 bases from J, the junction kept 6 bases outside the gene matches. From germline, CDR1 is MDHEN and CDR2 SYDVKM. The CDR3 spells CASTTSGPSTDTQYF. In DNA form, the CDR3 reads TGTGCCAGCACCACTAGCGGACCTAGCACAGATACGCAGTATTTT.

The V and J genes are TRBV28 and TRBJ2-5; no firm D call. The CDR3 spans 12 residues. Deletions cut 4 bases from V and 5 bases from J, with 8 bases between. Germline assignment: CDR1 MDHEN and CDR2 SYDVKM. The CDR3: CASSSTPETQYF. In DNA form, the CDR3 reads TGTGCCAGCAGTTCCACTCCCGAGACCCAGTACTTC.